The 22 T cell receptor beta chains below all came from one sample that was sequenced in a study of OX40 agonist ivuxolimab in advanced cancers. The protocol was immunoSEQ multiplex PCR, while the TCRdb copy is restricted to in-frame clones and leaves out a portion. The sample carries 60,000 or so clones, 75% to 85% recorded once. Specimen: CD4+ or CD8+ T cells sorted from blood, collected in a trial of the OX40 agonist ivuxolimab. These receptors came from an adult with an advanced solid tumor such as melanoma, head and neck, liver or kidney cancer.

The chain couples TRBV10-2 to TRBJ2-1; D call uncertain. This CDR3 is 11 amino acids long. Per the germline V gene, CDR1 is WSHSY and CDR2 is SAAADI. With 6 bases removed from V and 3 bases from J, the gap between germline ends came to 3 bases. In DNA form, the CDR3 reads TGCGCCAGCAGGAGCTACAATGAGCAGTTCTTC. Encoded protein: CASRSYNEQFF.

J is TRBJ2-3 and V is TRBV7-2, with no clear D. Trimming stripped 1 base from V and 3 bases from J, with 5 bases between. The CDR3 length is 13 residues. Looked up from germline, CDR1 is SGHTA and CDR2 is FQGNSA. The CDR3: CASSLGTTDTQYF. Here the CDR3 DNA reads TGTGCCAGCAGCTTAGGGACGACAGATACGCAGTATTTT.

This clone turned up a few times. V and J are TRBV6-1 and TRBJ1-2; no clear D. The V end lost 4 bases, the J end lost 1 base, and 13 bases lay between the germline ends. Per the germline V gene, CDR1 is MNHNS and CDR2 is SASEGT. This CDR3 has 15 residues. As DNA, the CDR3 is TGTGCCAGCAGTGCGGTCCCGAACTTTAACTATGGCTACACCTTC. It specifies CASSAVPNFNYGYTF.

The rearrangement joins TRBV7-9 to TRBJ2-5; no firm D call. The CDR3 extends over 11 amino acids. Between the trimmed V and J ends, which lost 5 bases and 3 bases, there was a span of 4 bases. Germline values: CDR1 SEHNR, CDR2 FQNEAQ (reference sequence). CDR3 residues: CASSQEETQYF. For the CDR3, the DNA is TGTGCCAGCAGCCAAGAAGAGACCCAGTACTTC.

The CDR3 region has the DNA TGTGCCAGCAGCGCGGGACAGACCACAGATACGCAGTATTTT. Translating it yields CASSAGQTTDTQYF. The V gene is TRBV7-3, the J gene TRBJ2-3; tentatively, D is TRBD1 (7 bases). CDR3 length: 14 amino acids. The germline V gene has CDR1 SGHTA and CDR2 FQGTGA. V lost 5 bases and J 2 bases, leaving 11 bases between the germline ends. Filled out from reference TRBV7-3 and TRBJ2-3, the complete variable domain reads GAGVSQTPSNKVTEKGKYVELRCDPISGHTALYWYRQSLGQGPEFLIYFQGTGAADDSGLPNDRFFAVRPEGSVSTLKIQRTERGDSAVYLCASSAGQTTDTQYFGPGTRLTVL.

The chain recombines TRBV6-6 with TRBJ1-1, with D possibly being TRBD1 (5 bases). The length of the CDR3 is 16 residues. The germline V and J ends were trimmed by 0 bases and 5 bases, with 16 bases remaining between them. Germline V gene data show CDR1 as MNHNY and CDR2 as SVGAGI (reference sequence). The DNA of the CDR3 is TGTGCCAGCAGTTACTCCCTGACAGCATTAAGAACTGAAGCTTTCTTT. Translating it yields CASSYSLTALRTEAFF.

The chain employs TRBV11-1 and TRBJ2-7; TRBD1 aligns across 7 bases. The germline V gene has CDR1 SGHAT and CDR2 FQDESV (reference sequence). The V gene end was trimmed by 5 bases and the J gene end by 5 bases; junction bases not matched to a gene: 9. The CDR3 consists of 14 residues. The CDR3 region is CASSLERQGNEQYF. CDR3 in DNA: TGTGCCAGCAGCCTGGAGCGACAGGGCAACGAGCAGTACTTC.

The CDR3, as DNA: TGTGCCAGCAGCCTAACCGGGACAGACTACGAGCAGTACTTC. Residues: CASSLTGTDYEQYF. The chain has TRBV13 and TRBJ2-7; 7 bases fit TRBD1. The CDR3 is 14 residues long. The junction had 7 bases not matched to a gene; V was cut back by 5 bases and J by 3 bases. CDR1 is PRHDT, CDR2 FYEKMQ, per germline (reference sequence).

The chain combines TRBV18 with TRBJ2-3; no clear D gene. Per germline, CDR1 KGHSH and CDR2 LQKENI. V gave up 2 bases and J gave up 0 bases, with 6 bases separating them. The CDR3 extends over 14 amino acids. The CDR3 loop is CASSPKSSTDTQYF. The CDR3 coding sequence is TGTGCCAGCTCACCAAAGTCCAGCACAGATACGCAGTATTTT.

V and J are TRBV9 and TRBJ2-2; the D is unclear. The germline V and J ends were trimmed by 0 bases and 8 bases, with 8 bases remaining between them. This CDR3 has 13 amino acids. Germline V gene sequence: CDR1 SGDLS, CDR2 YYNGEE. The CDR3 loop reads CASSVVGVGELFF. CDR3 bases: TGTGCCAGCAGCGTAGTGGGTGTGGGGGAGCTGTTTTTT.

This rearrangement joins TRBV5-5 to TRBJ1-4, with TRBD1 matching 10 bases. The V segment lost 2 bases and the J segment 8 bases; nucleotides outside the gene matches: 3. This CDR3 has 14 residues. Germline V gene sequence: CDR1 SGHKS, CDR2 YYEKEE (reference sequence). The CDR3 sequence is CASSLGDRGEKLFF. CDR3 bases: TGTGCCAGCAGCTTAGGGGACAGGGGCGAAAAACTGTTTTTT.

V usage is TRBV7-9 and J usage is TRBJ2-1, with 10 nucleotides matching TRBD1. Germline-derived CDR1 and CDR2 are SEHNR and FQNEAQ (reference sequence). CDR3 length equals 17 residues. V shed 2 bases, J shed 5 bases, and the junction held 9 bases outside the gene matches. The CDR3 bases are TGTGCCAGCAGCTTAAGTCCGGGACAGGGGATTCACAATGAGCAGTTCTTC. This encodes CASSLSPGQGIHNEQFF.

V and J are TRBV6-5 and TRBJ1-2; D is undetermined. V was clipped by 8 bases and J by 5 bases, with 12 bases between them. There are 12 residues in the CDR3. The germline CDR1 and CDR2 sequences are MNHEY and SVGAGI. CDR3 nucleotides: TGTGCCAGCTCGGTAGGAGCTTATGGCTACACCTTC. Its protein product is CASSVGAYGYTF.

Remarks on this clone: The sample carries other DNA sequences with the same CDR3. The chain uses TRBV10-3 and TRBJ1-1; weak D call: TRBD1 (6 bases). CDR3 length: 14 residues. In germline, CDR1 is ENHRY, CDR2 SYGVKD. Trimming removed 2 bases at V and 1 base at J, with 8 bases between. The CDR3 nucleotides read TGTGCCATCAGTGAGGGAGGGGGGAACACTGAAGCTTTCTTT. Translating gives CAISEGGGNTEAFF.

A remark on this clone: In the same sample, other DNA sequences code for this CDR3. V gene TRBV11-2 combines with J gene TRBJ2-7, with D unclear. The germline V gene has CDR1 SGHAT and CDR2 FQNNGV. The CDR3 runs to 12 residues. V was cut by 3 bases and J by 2 bases, with 5 bases left in between. The CDR3 DNA sequence: TGTGCCAGCAGCTTCGGACCCTACGAGCAGTACTTC. This encodes CASSFGPYEQYF. The full variable domain, in which reference TRBV11-2 and TRBJ2-7 provide the parts outside the CDR3, is EAGVAQSPRYKIIEKRQSVAFWCNPISGHATLYWYQQILGQGPKLLIQFQNNGVVDDSQLPKDRFSAERLKGVDSTLKIQPAKLEDSAVYLCASSFGPYEQYFGPGTRLTVT.

J is TRBJ2-1 and V is TRBV7-2; D remains unclear. Trimming pared 1 base from V and 8 bases from J, leaving 9 bases between. Germline CDR1 is SGHTA and CDR2 is FQGNSA. The CDR3 length is 13 residues. In DNA, the CDR3 is TGTGCCAGCAGCTTAGGGGGATGGTATGAGCAGTTCTTC. It encodes CASSLGGWYEQFF.

The chain joins TRBV25-1 to TRBJ1-6; no firm D call. This CDR3 contains 14 residues. Between the trimmed V and J ends, which lost 2 bases and 3 bases, there was a span of 5 bases. The germline CDR1 and CDR2 sequences are MGHDK and SYGVNS. CDR3 amino acids: CASSEPSYNSPLHF. CDR3 DNA sequence: TGTGCCAGCAGTGAACCAAGCTATAATTCACCCCTCCACTTT.

The V and J genes are TRBV9 and TRBJ1-2, with 7 bases matching TRBD1. Germline V gene lookup returns CDR1 SGDLS and CDR2 YYNGEE. With V trimmed by 1 base and J by 3 bases, 0 bases remained unmatched. This CDR3 is built from 13 residues. CDR3 coding DNA: TGTGCCAGCAGCGTAACAGGGGACTATGGCTACACCTTC. Encoded protein: CASSVTGDYGYTF. Drawing the rest from reference TRBV9 and TRBJ1-2, the complete variable domain is DSGVTQTPKHLITATGQRVTLRCSPRSGDLSVYWYQQSLDQGLQFLIQYYNGEERAKGNILERFSAQQFPDLHSELNLSSLELGDSALYFCASSVTGDYGYTFGSGTRLTVV.

The rearrangement uses TRBV29-1 and TRBJ1-3; a possible D gene is TRBD1 (6 bases). The CDR3 contains 13 residues. The V gene's germline CDR1 is SQVTM and CDR2 ANQGSEA. Trimming took 5 bases from V and 2 from J, leaving 10 bases between them. The CDR3 DNA is TGCAGCGTTCAAGGGGGACCTGGAAACACCATATATTTT. The encoded protein is CSVQGGPGNTIYF. The full variable domain, in which reference TRBV29-1 and TRBJ1-3 provide the parts outside the CDR3, is SAVISQKPSRDICQRGTSLTIQCQVDSQVTMMFWYRQQPGQSLTLIATANQGSEATYESGFVIDKFPISRPNLTFSTLTVSNMSPEDSSIYLCSVQGGPGNTIYFGEGSWLTVV.

The V gene is TRBV6-5, the J gene TRBJ1-1, with TRBD1 matching 10 bases. The CDR3 is 14 amino acids. Trimming cost V 6 bases and J 5 bases; bases outside gene matches: 6. Germline V CDR1 and CDR2: MNHEY, SVGAGI. The chain's CDR3 is CASRPTGGGTEAFF. CDR3 nucleotide sequence: TGTGCCAGCAGGCCGACAGGGGGCGGAACTGAAGCTTTCTTT.

This CDR3 reads CASSGYLLAVQETQYF. The CDR3, as DNA: TGTGCCAGCAGTGGATACTTACTAGCGGTGCAAGAGACCCAGTACTTC. The chain links TRBV2 to TRBJ2-5; TRBD2 matches 8 bases. Per the germline V gene, CDR1 is SNHLY and CDR2 is FYNNEI. V lost 4 bases to trimming and J lost 2 bases; unmatched junction nucleotides: 9. The CDR3 sequence is 16 residues long.

This chain links TRBV7-3 with TRBJ2-3, with TRBD2 as a possible D gene (5 bases). The V and J ends lost 3 bases and 6 bases respectively, with 19 bases between them. CDR3 size: 16 residues. The germline V gene has CDR1 SGHTA and CDR2 FQGTGA. The CDR3 region is CASSFGISLSTDTQYF. CDR3 DNA: TGTGCCAGCAGCTTCGGGATCTCCCTTTCCACGGATACGCAGTATTTT.